This T cell receptor beta chain is from a study of cytomegalovirus exposure and HLA in healthy donors. Study-wide context: A prior analysis found roughly 110 million unique TCR beta sequences from some 190 million T cells.

Between the trimmed V and J ends, which lost 5 bases and 1 base, there was a span of 17 bases. The CDR3 runs to 17 residues. The V gene's germline CDR1 is MDHEN and CDR2 SYDVKM. Use of 60 Vbeta and 13 Jbeta primers characterized the PCR. Only in-frame clones appear in the TCRdb table, and some are missing; sequencing was by immunoSEQ multiplex PCR. The sample contains approximately 300,000 clones, 80% of which appear only once. Sample: PBMCs. This receptor was obtained from a girl aged 2-10 years in good health and CMV-seronegative. The chain joins TRBV28 to TRBJ2-2, with D uncertain. CDR3 loop: CASSPLSPTVNTGELFF. The CDR3 nucleotides read TGTGCCAGCAGTCCGTTATCCCCTACAGTGAACACCGGGGAGCTGTTTTTT.